This is a list of T cell receptor beta chains from one sample in a study of CD8+CD57+ T cells in acquired aplastic anemia. TCRdb re-called the reads with MiXCR, one entry per CDR3 protein. Of over 150,000 distinct CDR3 sequences detected, about 60% appear once; the ten largest clones hold under 45%. The sample taken for sequencing was sorted CD4+, CD8+, or CD8+CD57+ T cells (not recorded which) from PBMCs. Every receptor here comes from a human donor with aplastic anemia. Each CDR3 is given with its conserved first and last residue. D genes are given only for firm matches. Rows give clone size only sometimes, using once, few, many, or a class for an expanded clone.

v_gene	d_gene	abundance	j_gene	CDR3nt	CDR3aa
TRBV5-1	.	few	TRBJ2-7	TGCGCCAGCAGCTTGGGACAGAACTACGAGCAGTACTTC	CASSLGQNYEQYF
TRBV5-1	.	.	TRBJ2-7	TGCGCCAGCAGCTTGGCCGAGCGGCTGTCCTACGAGCAGTACTTC	CASSLAERLSYEQYF
TRBV20-1	TRBD2	many	TRBJ2-3	TGCAGTGCTAGGGGGGATCGGGGGGGGGACACAGATACGCAGTATTTT	CSARGDRGGDTDTQYF
TRBV4-3	TRBD1	.	TRBJ2-2	TGCGCCAGCAGCCAAGGGACAGGGGACACCGGGGAGCTGTTTTTT	CASSQGTGDTGELFF
TRBV5-8	.	.	TRBJ2-7	TGTGCCAGCAGCCTCCGGGACACCCTCCTCTACGAGCAGTACTTC	CASSLRDTLLYEQYF
TRBV2	.	few	TRBJ1-5	TGTGCCAGCAGTGACTGGGGGTCCCCTCAGCCCCAGCATTTT	CASSDWGSPQPQHF
TRBV27	.	.	TRBJ1-1	TGTGCCAGCAGTTTAAATGAGGGTTACACTGAAGCTTTCTTT	CASSLNEGYTEAFF
TRBV7-9	.	.	TRBJ1-6	TGTGCCAGCAGCTTAGAGGACGGTTCACCCCTCCACTTT	CASSLEDGSPLHF
TRBV7-3	TRBD1	.	TRBJ2-7	TGTGCCAGCAGCTCCCCGGACAGGACCTACGAGCAGTACTTC	CASSSPDRTYEQYF
TRBV29-1	TRBD1	few	TRBJ2-7	TGCAGCGCCCAAATCCGGGACAGGGTGCACGAGCAGTACTTC	CSAQIRDRVHEQYF
TRBV7-2	.	.	TRBJ1-4	TGTGCCAGCAGCTTAAGGTTAGGAGAAAAACTGTTTTTT	CASSLRLGEKLFF
TRBV5-1	TRBD2	.	TRBJ2-1	TGCGCCAGCAGCTTGGTGGCGGGAGCAGGTTACAATGAGCAGTTCTTC	CASSLVAGAGYNEQFF
TRBV12-3/TRBV12-4	.	.	TRBJ1-2	TGTGCCAGCAGTTACGGGTCTACGGATAACTATGGCTACACCTTC	CASSYGSTDNYGYTF
TRBV5-4	.	.	TRBJ1-4	TGTGCCAGCAGCTTGAGGGGGGTACAGCTACCCCGAGCGTCTAATGAAAAACTGTTTTTT	CASSLRGVQLPRASNEKLFF
TRBV7-7	TRBD2	.	TRBJ2-7	TGTGCTAGCAGCCCCTCGGGGGGCTCCTACGAGCAGTACTTC	CASSPSGGSYEQYF
TRBV24-1	.	.	TRBJ1-6	TGTGCCACCACGGCTTCGTATAATTCACCCCTCCACTTT	CATTASYNSPLHF
TRBV7-2	.	.	TRBJ2-3	TGTGCCAGCAGCACTAGAGTCCCAGTCACAGATACGCAGTATTTT	CASSTRVPVTDTQYF
TRBV10-3	TRBD2	.	TRBJ2-5	TGTGCCATCAGTGCCGCACCGGGACTAGCGAACCAAGAGACCCAGTACTTC	CAISAAPGLANQETQYF
TRBV7-6	.	few	TRBJ2-5	TGTGCCAGCCAGGGAGGCAGCAATCAGCCCCAGTACTTC	CASQGGSNQPQYF
TRBV20-1	.	.	TRBJ1-1	TGCAGTGCTAACCTCCTAGGTGAAGCTTTCTTT	CSANLLGEAFF
TRBV24-1	TRBD2	.	TRBJ2-2	TGTGCCACCTCACTAGCGGGGACCGGGGAGCTGTTTTTT	CATSLAGTGELFF
TRBV20-1	.	.	TRBJ1-1	TGCAGTGCCACCTGTAACACTGAAGCTTTCTTT	CSATCNTEAFF
TRBV7-2	.	.	TRBJ2-3	TGTGCCACGTCTATAACAGATACGCAGTATTTT	CATSITDTQYF
TRBV2	TRBD1	.	TRBJ1-5	TGTGCCAGCGGGAGAGATCAACAGGGGAGGGGGAGTCAGCCCCAGCATTTT	CASGRDQQGRGSQPQHF
TRBV2	TRBD1	.	TRBJ2-7	TGTGCCAGCAACCGGGACAGGAGTACCTACGAGCAGTACTTC	CASNRDRSTYEQYF
TRBV7-3	TRBD1	.	TRBJ2-3	TGTGCCAGCAGCCCGACCCTCGGACAGGGCACAGATACGCAGTATTTT	CASSPTLGQGTDTQYF
TRBV24-1	.	.	TRBJ1-5	TGTGCCACCGGTCCCTACAATGAGCAGCCCCAGCATTTT	CATGPYNEQPQHF